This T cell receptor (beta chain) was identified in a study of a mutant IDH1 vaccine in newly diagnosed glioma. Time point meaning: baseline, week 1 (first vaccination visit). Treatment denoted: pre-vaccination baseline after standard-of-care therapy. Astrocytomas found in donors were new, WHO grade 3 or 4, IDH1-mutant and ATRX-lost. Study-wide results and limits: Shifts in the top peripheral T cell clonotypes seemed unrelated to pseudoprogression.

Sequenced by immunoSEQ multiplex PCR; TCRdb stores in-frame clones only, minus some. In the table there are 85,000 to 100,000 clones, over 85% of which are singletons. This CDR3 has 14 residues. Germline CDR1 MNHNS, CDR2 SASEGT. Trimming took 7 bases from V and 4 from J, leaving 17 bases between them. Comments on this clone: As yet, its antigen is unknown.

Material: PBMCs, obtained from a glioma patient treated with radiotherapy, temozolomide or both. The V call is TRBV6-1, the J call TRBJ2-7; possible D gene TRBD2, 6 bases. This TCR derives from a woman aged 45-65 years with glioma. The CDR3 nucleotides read TGTGCCAGCATCCCTAGACTGGGGGGTTACGAGCAGTACTTC. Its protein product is CASIPRLGGYEQYF.